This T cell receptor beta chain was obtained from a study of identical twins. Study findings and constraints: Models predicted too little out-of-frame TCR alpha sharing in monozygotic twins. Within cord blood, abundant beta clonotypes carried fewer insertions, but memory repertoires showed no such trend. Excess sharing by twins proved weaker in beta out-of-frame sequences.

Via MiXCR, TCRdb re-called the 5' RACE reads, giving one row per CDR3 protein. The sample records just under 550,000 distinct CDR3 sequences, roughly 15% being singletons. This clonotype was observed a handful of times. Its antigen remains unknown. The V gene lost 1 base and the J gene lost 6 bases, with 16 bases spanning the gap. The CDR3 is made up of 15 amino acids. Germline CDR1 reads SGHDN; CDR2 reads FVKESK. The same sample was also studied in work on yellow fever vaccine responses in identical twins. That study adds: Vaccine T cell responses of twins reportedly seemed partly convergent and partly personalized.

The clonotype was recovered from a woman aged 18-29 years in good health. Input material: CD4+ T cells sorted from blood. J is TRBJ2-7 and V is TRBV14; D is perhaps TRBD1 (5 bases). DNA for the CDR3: TGTGCCAGCAGCCAAGGAATGGAAAGGGGCGCCGAGCAGTACTTC. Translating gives CASSQGMERGAEQYF.